Below are 28 T cell receptor beta chains sequenced from a single sample in a study of blood T cell repertoires in COVID-19. Clones were read by immunoSEQ multiplex PCR, and TCRdb kept only the in-frame ones, dropping some. The sample records approximately 250,000 clones, 84% being singletons. The sequenced sample consisted of peripheral blood. Receptor source: a woman between 40 and 55 years old who had recovered from COVID-19.

DNA for the CDR3: TGTGCCAGCAGTTTATCGTGGGCAGGGAGGTTGGGAGAGACCCAGTACTTC. The encoded protein is CASSLSWAGRLGETQYF. V gene TRBV27 combines with J gene TRBJ2-5, with a weak D call TRBD2 (6 bases). Germline V CDR1 and CDR2: MNHEY, SMNVEV (reference sequence). The germline V and J ends were trimmed by 0 bases and 4 bases, with 18 bases remaining between them. The CDR3 totals 17 residues.

The table lists this clone with a few counts. The chain links TRBV6-5 to TRBJ2-1, with no clear D. Trimming shortened V by 5 bases and J by 6 bases, and 17 bases separated the two germline ends. CDR3 length equals 15 residues. Germline lookup yields CDR1 MNHEY and CDR2 SVGAGI. The CDR3 loop reads CASSPINFHSNEQFF. CDR3 in DNA: TGTGCCAGCAGTCCAATCAACTTTCACAGCAATGAGCAGTTCTTC.

The chain is built from TRBV28 and TRBJ2-1; perhaps TRBD2 as D (5 bases). V lost 1 base, J lost 7 bases, and 14 bases lay in between. Germline values: CDR1 MDHEN, CDR2 SYDVKM. The CDR3 consists of 15 residues. CDR3 loop: CASSLSGYGRNEQFF. CDR3 nucleotide sequence: TGTGCCAGCAGTTTATCGGGATACGGTAGGAATGAGCAGTTCTTC.

This clone showed up just a few times. This rearrangement joins TRBV7-3 to TRBJ1-1; tentative D call: TRBD1 (5 bases). Germline V gene lookup returns CDR1 SGHTA and CDR2 FQGTGA. V shed 2 bases and J shed 10 bases, with 11 bases lying between them. The CDR3 has 12 residues. The CDR3 region has the DNA TGTGCCAGCAGCTTACCGGGGGAAGGAGCTTTCTTT. Its translation: CASSLPGEGAFF.

The rearrangement uses TRBV2 and TRBJ1-4; D unclear. Germline loops: CDR1 SNHLY, CDR2 FYNNEI. V was cut by 4 bases and J by 5 bases, with 11 bases left in between. This CDR3 comprises 14 residues. CDR3 sequence (DNA): TGTGCCAGCAGTGGACAATCCCTGAATGAAAAACTGTTTTTT. Protein sequence: CASSGQSLNEKLFF.

The V call is TRBV2, the J call TRBJ1-6; D ambiguous. This CDR3 spans 14 amino acids. V was cut by 4 bases and J by 7 bases, with 11 bases left in between. CDR1 and CDR2 from the germline V gene are SNHLY and FYNNEI. In DNA form, the CDR3 reads TGTGCCAGCAGTGGCCGGGTCGCGAATTCACCCCTCCACTTT. Translating gives CASSGRVANSPLHF.

V usage is TRBV19 and J usage is TRBJ2-4; D remains unclear. V was cut by 0 bases and J by 4 bases, with 7 bases left in between. Germline V gene data show CDR1 as LNHDA and CDR2 as SQIVND (reference sequence). The CDR3 runs 14 residues. The CDR3 sequence: CASSIDGPKNIQYF. CDR3 in DNA: TGTGCCAGTAGTATAGATGGCCCGAAAAACATTCAGTACTTC.

The rearrangement uses TRBV3-1 (or the pseudogene TRBV3-2) and TRBJ1-1; no clear D. Trimming cost V 1 base and J 1 base, with 13 bases left between them. Per germline, CDR1 LGHDT and CDR2 YNNKEL (reference sequence). The CDR3 length is 16 residues. CDR3 sequence reads: CASSQVGDGKNTEAFF. Written as DNA, the CDR3 is TGTGCCAGCAGCCAAGTCGGAGACGGAAAGAACACTGAAGCTTTCTTT.

As for this clone: The sample contains more than one DNA sequence encoding this CDR3. The J gene is TRBJ2-5, the V gene TRBV6-5; D perhaps matches TRBD1 (7 bases). This CDR3 contains 12 residues. Trimming removed 6 bases at V and 5 bases at J, with 10 bases between. Per germline, CDR1 MNHEY and CDR2 SVGAGI. The DNA of the CDR3 is TGTGCCAGCAGCCCAGGGGGGGAGACCCAGTACTTC. Translated, it gives CASSPGGETQYF.

The genes are TRBV29-1 and TRBJ2-7; 12 bases fit TRBD1. This CDR3 is 17 amino acids long. The germline V gene encodes CDR1 SQVTM and CDR2 ANQGSEA. V lost 4 bases and J lost 5; bases outside the gene matches: 15. The CDR3 region is CSVALPLGDRGQNEQYF. In nucleotides, the CDR3 is TGCAGCGTTGCACTTCCCTTGGGGGACAGGGGGCAGAACGAGCAGTACTTC.

Comment on this clone: This sample includes further DNA sequences coding for the same CDR3. The chain combines TRBV5-1 with TRBJ2-7, with 7 bases fitting TRBD2. The CDR3 is 13 residues long. V lost 0 bases, J lost 6 bases, and 3 bases stayed unmatched. CDR1 is SGHRS, CDR2 YFSETQ, per germline. This chain's CDR3 is CASSLVPGGEQYF. The CDR3 DNA is TGCGCCAGCAGCTTGGTCCCGGGAGGCGAGCAGTACTTC.

The chain combines TRBV5-1 with TRBJ1-1; D uncertain. CDR1 SGHRS and CDR2 YFSETQ come from the germline V gene. Trimming pared 0 bases from V and 0 bases from J, leaving 12 bases between. The CDR3 has 16 amino acids. Here the CDR3 DNA reads TGCGCCAGCAGCTTGGACGGGTTTCTGCTGAACACTGAAGCTTTCTTT. Translating gives CASSLDGFLLNTEAFF.

The table lists this clone with a few counts. The chain is built from TRBV11-3 and TRBJ1-6; 7 bases match TRBD1. V was clipped by 5 bases and J by 7 bases; unmatched bases: 8. The CDR3 is 15 residues long. Per the germline V gene, CDR1 is SGHNT and CDR2 is YENEEA. CDR3 loop: CASSKTRGGNSPLHF. The DNA of the CDR3 is TGTGCCAGCAGCAAAACACGAGGGGGCAATTCACCCCTCCACTTT.

V is TRBV5-6 and J is TRBJ2-7, with TRBD1 identical over 10 bases. This CDR3 has 15 amino acids. J was trimmed by 1 base and V by 1 base; bases with no gene match: 2. The germline CDR1 and CDR2 sequences are SGHDT and YYEEEE. The CDR3 reads CASSLRDRGSYEQYF. CDR3 in DNA: TGTGCCAGCAGCTTGAGGGACAGGGGATCCTACGAGCAGTACTTC. The variable domain in full, with the rest retrieved from reference TRBV5-6 and TRBJ2-7, is DAGVTQSPTHLIKTRGQQVTLRCSPKSGHDTVSWYQQALGQGPQFIFQYYEEEERQRGNFPDRFSGHQFPNYSSELNVNALLLGDSALYLCASSLRDRGSYEQYFGPGTRLTVT.

In this sample, this clone turned up once. The rearrangement joins TRBV2 to TRBJ2-3; 9 nucleotides align to TRBD1. The germline gives CDR1 SNHLY, CDR2 FYNNEI. V dropped 6 bases and J dropped 3; count of bases not matched to a gene: 4. The CDR3 spans 14 residues. The CDR3, as DNA: TGTGCCAGCAGAGCGGGACAGGGTACAGATACGCAGTATTTT. Its protein is CASRAGQGTDTQYF. Full variable domain (missing parts from reference TRBV2 and TRBJ2-3): EPEVTQTPSHQVTQMGQEVILRCVPISNHLYFYWYRQILGQKVEFLVSFYNNEISEKSEIFDDQFSVERPDGSNFTLKIRSTKLEDSAMYFCASRAGQGTDTQYFGPGTRLTVL.

The chain carries TRBV3-1 (or the pseudogene TRBV3-2) and TRBJ1-3; D is unclear. The length of the CDR3 is 12 residues. V was clipped by 6 bases and J by 1 base, with 4 bases between them. The V gene's germline CDR1 is LGHDT and CDR2 YNNKEL (reference sequence). The CDR3 here is CASRTSGNTIYF. CDR3 DNA sequence: TGTGCCAGCAGAACTTCTGGAAACACCATATATTTT.

This clone was detected only once. The chain links TRBV6-1 to TRBJ2-1; tentative D call: TRBD2 (5 bases). The CDR3 has 15 amino acids. The V end lost 2 bases, the J end lost 3 bases, and 11 bases lay between the germline ends. Germline V gene sequence: CDR1 MNHNS, CDR2 SASEGT. The CDR3 protein is CASSENSGSYNEQFF. The CDR3 region has the DNA TGTGCCAGCAGTGAAAACTCGGGGAGCTACAATGAGCAGTTCTTC.

The rearrangement joins TRBV20-1 to TRBJ1-1; TRBD1 aligns across 9 bases. Trimming removed 3 bases from V and 3 bases from J; junction bases left unmatched: 8. Per the germline V gene, CDR1 is DFQATT and CDR2 is SNEGSKA (reference sequence). The CDR3 spans 15 residues. The CDR3 here is CSASEPRTGDTEAFF. For the CDR3, the DNA is TGCAGTGCTAGTGAACCCAGGACAGGGGACACTGAAGCTTTCTTT.

The table lists this clone with a count of one. V and J are TRBV28 and TRBJ1-1, with D perhaps matching TRBD1 (5 bases). V was pared by 6 bases and J by 4 bases, with 18 bases between. Germline-derived CDR1 and CDR2 are MDHEN and SYDVKM. The CDR3 runs to 15 residues. In DNA form, the CDR3 reads TGTGCCAGCAGCGGACACGGGTGGAGGGTCACTGAAGCTTTCTTT. Its protein product is CASSGHGWRVTEAFF.

V and J are TRBV2 and TRBJ1-6, with a possible D match to TRBD1 (5 bases). The V gene's germline CDR1 is SNHLY and CDR2 FYNNEI. The CDR3 loop spans 11 amino acids. Trimming stripped 6 bases from V and 11 bases from J, with 8 bases between. The CDR3 DNA reads TGTGCCAGCAGGAACAGGACACCCCTCCACTTT. Protein: CASRNRTPLHF.

V gene TRBV2 combines with J gene TRBJ2-5, with a tentative D call TRBD1 (6 bases). The germline V gene encodes CDR1 SNHLY and CDR2 FYNNEI. V was trimmed by 5 bases and J by 5 bases, leaving 15 bases between them. This CDR3 has 14 amino acids. CDR3 DNA sequence: TGTGCCAGCAGTATAATACAGGGTGGGGAGACCCAGTACTTC. Amino acid sequence: CASSIIQGGETQYF.

The V and J genes are TRBV20-1 and TRBJ2-5; no clear D. V lost 4 bases, J lost 5 bases, and 8 bases lay in between. Germline loops: CDR1 DFQATT, CDR2 SNEGSKA (reference sequence). The CDR3 contains 11 residues. The chain's CDR3 is CSAMFVETQYF. The CDR3 coding sequence is TGCAGTGCTATGTTCGTGGAGACCCAGTACTTC.

The J gene is TRBJ1-3, the V gene TRBV5-4, with D uncertain. CDR1 is SGHNT, CDR2 YYREEE, per germline (reference sequence). The length of the CDR3 is 15 residues. Trimming pared 0 bases from V and 4 bases from J, leaving 11 bases between. The CDR3 coding sequence is TGTGCCAGCAGCTTGGCCCCGGGGTCAGGAAACACCATATATTTT. Protein: CASSLAPGSGNTIYF.

This clone was counted a few times. The J gene is TRBJ1-3, the V gene TRBV7-9; 8 bases fit TRBD1. From germline, CDR1 is SEHNR and CDR2 FQNEAQ (reference sequence). V was pared by 5 bases and J by 8 bases, with 8 bases of the junction left unmatched. This CDR3 contains 14 residues. The chain's CDR3 is CASSRRQGSDTIYF. The CDR3 region has the DNA TGTGCCAGCAGCCGACGACAGGGGTCGGACACCATATATTTT.

The chain uses TRBV2 and TRBJ2-2; TRBD2 matches 9 bases. Looked up from germline, CDR1 is SNHLY and CDR2 is FYNNEI. The CDR3 is 17 residues long. After removal of 5 bases from V and 2 bases from J, the junction contained 9 bases not matched to a gene. The CDR3 DNA sequence: TGTGCCAGCAGTATCCCGCGGGGGGGGTTCAACACCGGGGAGCTGTTTTTT. Translated: CASSIPRGGFNTGELFF.

The rearrangement joins TRBV5-1 to TRBJ1-4, with D possibly TRBD1 on 5 matching bases. V gave up 7 bases and J gave up 8 bases, with 18 bases separating them. In germline, CDR1 is SGHRS, CDR2 YFSETQ. The CDR3 sequence is 14 residues long. CDR3 DNA sequence: TGCGCCAGCCGCAGTAGGGGCGAGGAAGAAAAACTGTTTTTT. Translated: CASRSRGEEEKLFF.

The chain combines TRBV9 with TRBJ1-1, with D possibly TRBD1 on 6 matching bases. The V and J ends lost 0 bases and 3 bases respectively, with 9 bases between them. CDR1 and CDR2 from the germline V gene are SGDLS and YYNGEE. This CDR3 comprises 14 residues. The CDR3 DNA reads TGTGCCAGCAGCGTAGAAGGGGGGGACACTGAAGCTTTCTTT. This gives the protein CASSVEGGDTEAFF.

The J gene is TRBJ2-6, the V gene TRBV20-1; D uncertain. Trimming left V 3 bases short and J 0 bases short, with 9 bases between. The CDR3 loop spans 15 amino acids. The germline V gene has CDR1 DFQATT and CDR2 SNEGSKA (reference sequence). The CDR3 DNA is TGCAGTGCTAGTACCCTATACTCTGGGGCCAACGTCCTGACTTTC. Protein sequence: CSASTLYSGANVLTF.